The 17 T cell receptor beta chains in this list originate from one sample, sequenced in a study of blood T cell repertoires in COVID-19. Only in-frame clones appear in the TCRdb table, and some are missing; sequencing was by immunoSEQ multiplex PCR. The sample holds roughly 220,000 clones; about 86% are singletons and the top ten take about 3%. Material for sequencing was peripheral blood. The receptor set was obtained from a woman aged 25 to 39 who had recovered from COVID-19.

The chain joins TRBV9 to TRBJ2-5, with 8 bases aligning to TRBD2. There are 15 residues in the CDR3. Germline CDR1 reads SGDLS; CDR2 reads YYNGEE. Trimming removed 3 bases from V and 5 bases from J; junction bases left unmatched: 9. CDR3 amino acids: CASSALSGIPETQYF. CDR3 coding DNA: TGTGCCAGCAGCGCCCTTAGCGGGATTCCGGAGACCCAGTACTTC.

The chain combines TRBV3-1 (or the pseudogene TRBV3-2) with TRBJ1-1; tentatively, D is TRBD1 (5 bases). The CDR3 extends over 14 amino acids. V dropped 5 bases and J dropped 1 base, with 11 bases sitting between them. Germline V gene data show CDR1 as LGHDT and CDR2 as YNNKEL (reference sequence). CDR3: CASSLQASNTEAFF. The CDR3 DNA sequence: TGTGCCAGCAGCTTACAGGCTTCGAACACTGAAGCTTTCTTT.

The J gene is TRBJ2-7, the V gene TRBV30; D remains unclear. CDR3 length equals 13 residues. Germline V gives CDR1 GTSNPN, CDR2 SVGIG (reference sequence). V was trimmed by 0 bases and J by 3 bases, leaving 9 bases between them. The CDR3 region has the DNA TGTGCCTGGAGTGTACGACTCTTCTACGAGCAGTACTTC. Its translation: CAWSVRLFYEQYF.

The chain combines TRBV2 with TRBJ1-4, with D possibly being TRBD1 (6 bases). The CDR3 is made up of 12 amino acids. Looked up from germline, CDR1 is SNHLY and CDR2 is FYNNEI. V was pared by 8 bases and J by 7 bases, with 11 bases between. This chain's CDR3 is CASRQEGEKLFF. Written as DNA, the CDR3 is TGTGCCAGCCGACAGGAAGGTGAAAAACTGTTTTTT.

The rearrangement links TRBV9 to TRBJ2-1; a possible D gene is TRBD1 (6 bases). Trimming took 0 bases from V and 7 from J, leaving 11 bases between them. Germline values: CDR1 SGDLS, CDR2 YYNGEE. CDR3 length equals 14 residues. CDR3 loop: CASSVEQGGNEQFF. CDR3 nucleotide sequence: TGTGCCAGCAGCGTAGAACAGGGCGGAAATGAGCAGTTCTTC.

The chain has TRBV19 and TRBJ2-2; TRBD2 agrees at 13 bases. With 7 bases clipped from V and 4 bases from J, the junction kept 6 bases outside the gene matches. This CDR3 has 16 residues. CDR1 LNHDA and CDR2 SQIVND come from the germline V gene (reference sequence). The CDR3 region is CASTVRLAGGTGELFF. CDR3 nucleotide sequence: TGTGCCAGTACCGTCAGACTAGCGGGAGGCACCGGGGAGCTGTTTTTT.

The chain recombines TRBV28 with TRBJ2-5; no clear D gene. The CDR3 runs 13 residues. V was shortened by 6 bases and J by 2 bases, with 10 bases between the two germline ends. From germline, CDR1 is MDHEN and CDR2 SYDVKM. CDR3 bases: TGTGCCAGCAGACAGACCCAACAAGAGACCCAGTACTTC. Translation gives CASRQTQQETQYF.

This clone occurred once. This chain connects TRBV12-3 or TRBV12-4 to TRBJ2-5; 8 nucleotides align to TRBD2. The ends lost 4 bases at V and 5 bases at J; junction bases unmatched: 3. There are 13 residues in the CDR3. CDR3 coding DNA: TGTGCCAGCAGTTGGACTAGCTGGGAGACCCAGTACTTC. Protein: CASSWTSWETQYF.

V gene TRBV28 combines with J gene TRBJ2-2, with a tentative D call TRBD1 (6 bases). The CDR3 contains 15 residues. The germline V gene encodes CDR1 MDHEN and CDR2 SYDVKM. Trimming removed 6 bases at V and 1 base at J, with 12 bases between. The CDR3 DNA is TGTGCCAGCAGGTTACAGGACAGGAACACCGGGGAGCTGTTTTTT. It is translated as CASRLQDRNTGELFF.

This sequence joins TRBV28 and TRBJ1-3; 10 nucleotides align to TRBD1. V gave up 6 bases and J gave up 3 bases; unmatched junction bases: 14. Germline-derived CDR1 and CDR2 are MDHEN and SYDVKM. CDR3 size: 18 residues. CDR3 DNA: TGTGCCAGCAGGGTTCCCCCCGGGACAGGGGCGGATGGAAACACCATATATTTT. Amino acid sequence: CASRVPPGTGADGNTIYF.

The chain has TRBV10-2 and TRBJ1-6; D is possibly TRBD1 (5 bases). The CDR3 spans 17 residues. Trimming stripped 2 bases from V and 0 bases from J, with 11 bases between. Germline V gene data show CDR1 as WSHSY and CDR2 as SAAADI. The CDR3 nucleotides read TGCGCCAGCAGTGAGGGGGCAGGGCCCTCCTATAATTCACCCCTCCACTTT. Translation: CASSEGAGPSYNSPLHF.

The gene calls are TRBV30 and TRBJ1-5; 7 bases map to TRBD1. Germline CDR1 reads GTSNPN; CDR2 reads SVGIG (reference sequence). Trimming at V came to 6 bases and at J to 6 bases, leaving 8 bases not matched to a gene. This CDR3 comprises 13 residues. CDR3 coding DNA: TGTGCCTGTTCAAGGGACAGCTCTCAGCCCCAGCATTTT. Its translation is CACSRDSSQPQHF.

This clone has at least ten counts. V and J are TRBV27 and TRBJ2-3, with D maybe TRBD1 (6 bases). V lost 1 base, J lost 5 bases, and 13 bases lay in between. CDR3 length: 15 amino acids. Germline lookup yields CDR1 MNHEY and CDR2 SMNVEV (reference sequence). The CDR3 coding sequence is TGTGCCAGCAGTTTATTATCAGGGGATGGAGATACGCAGTATTTT. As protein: CASSLLSGDGDTQYF.

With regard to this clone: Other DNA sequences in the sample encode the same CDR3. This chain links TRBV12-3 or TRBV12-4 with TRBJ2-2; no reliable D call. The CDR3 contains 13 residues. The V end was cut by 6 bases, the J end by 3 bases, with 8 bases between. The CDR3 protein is CASSFRDTGELFF. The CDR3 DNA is TGTGCCAGCAGCTTCCGGGACACCGGGGAGCTGTTTTTT.

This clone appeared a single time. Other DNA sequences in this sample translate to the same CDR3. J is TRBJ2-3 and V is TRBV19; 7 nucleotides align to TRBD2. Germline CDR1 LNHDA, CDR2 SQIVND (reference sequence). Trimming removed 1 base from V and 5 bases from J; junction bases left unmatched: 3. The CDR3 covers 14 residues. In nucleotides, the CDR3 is TGTGCCAGTAGTATAGCGGGAGGACAAGATACGCAGTATTTT. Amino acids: CASSIAGGQDTQYF.

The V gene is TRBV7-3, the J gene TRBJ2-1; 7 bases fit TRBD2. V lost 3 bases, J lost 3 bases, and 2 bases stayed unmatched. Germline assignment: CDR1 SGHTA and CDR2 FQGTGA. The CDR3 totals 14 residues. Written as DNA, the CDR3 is TGTGCCAGCAGCTTCAGCGGGATCTACAATGAGCAGTTCTTC. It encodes CASSFSGIYNEQFF. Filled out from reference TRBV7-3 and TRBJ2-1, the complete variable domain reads GAGVSQTPSNKVTEKGKYVELRCDPISGHTALYWYRQSLGQGPEFLIYFQGTGAADDSGLPNDRFFAVRPEGSVSTLKIQRTERGDSAVYLCASSFSGIYNEQFFGPGTRLTVL.

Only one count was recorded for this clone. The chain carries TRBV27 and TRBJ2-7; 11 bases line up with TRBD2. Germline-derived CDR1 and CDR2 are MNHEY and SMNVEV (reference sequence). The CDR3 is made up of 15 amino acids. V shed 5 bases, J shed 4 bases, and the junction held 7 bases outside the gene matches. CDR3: CASSILASGRYEQYF. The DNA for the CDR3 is TGTGCCAGCAGTATCCTGGCTAGCGGGAGGTACGAGCAGTACTTC.